The clone carrying this TCR beta chain was seen only once. Its specificity is not known. This specimen belongs to a study of T cell responses to AZD1222 COVID-19 vaccine. V lost 0 bases and J 4 bases, leaving 19 bases between the germline ends. This CDR3 spans 17 amino acids. CDR1 SGHNT and CDR2 YYREEE come from the germline V gene (reference sequence). Points from the study as a whole: Sampling captured repertoires only after the peak T cell response. Nearly half of spike-specific TCRs reportedly target variant regions that are unmutated in the B.1.351 and B.1.1.7 variants.

Data came from immunoSEQ multiplex PCR; TCRdb stores just in-frame clones and leaves some out. The sample yields some 200,000 clones, more than 75% seen once. V usage is TRBV5-4 and J usage is TRBJ1-1; possibly TRBD1 for D (5 bases). This TCR came from an adult who received the AZD1222 COVID-19 vaccine. The source was peripheral blood, collected 28 days after the second AZD1222 dose. CDR3: CASSLGGLGQVGTEAFF. The CDR3, as DNA: TGTGCCAGCAGCTTGGGGGGCCTAGGGCAGGTGGGCACTGAAGCTTTCTTT.